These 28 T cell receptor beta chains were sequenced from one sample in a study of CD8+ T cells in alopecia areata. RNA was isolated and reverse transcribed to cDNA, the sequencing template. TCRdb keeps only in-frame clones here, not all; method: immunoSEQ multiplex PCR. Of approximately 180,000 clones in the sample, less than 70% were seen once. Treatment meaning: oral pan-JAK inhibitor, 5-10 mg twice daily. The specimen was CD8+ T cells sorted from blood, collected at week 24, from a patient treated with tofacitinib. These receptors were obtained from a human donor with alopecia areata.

CDR3 coding DNA: TGCGCCAGCAGCCAAGATTTTCCCGGTGGGGAAAAACTGTTTTTT. Translation: CASSQDFPGGEKLFF. The chain combines TRBV4-3 with TRBJ1-4; the D is unclear. V lost 0 bases to trimming and J lost 8 bases, with 13 bases between them. The CDR3 sequence is 15 residues long. The germline CDR1 and CDR2 sequences are LGHNA and YSLEER.

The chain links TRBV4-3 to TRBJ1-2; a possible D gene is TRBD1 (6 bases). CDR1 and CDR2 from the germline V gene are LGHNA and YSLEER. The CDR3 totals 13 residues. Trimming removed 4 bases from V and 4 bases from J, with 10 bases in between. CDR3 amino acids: CASSPDRTYGYTF. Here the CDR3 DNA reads TGCGCCAGCAGCCCGGACAGAACCTATGGCTACACCTTC.

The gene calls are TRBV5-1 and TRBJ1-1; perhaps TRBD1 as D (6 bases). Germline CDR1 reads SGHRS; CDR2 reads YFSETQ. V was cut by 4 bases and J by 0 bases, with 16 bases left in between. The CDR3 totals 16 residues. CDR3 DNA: TGCGCCAGCAGCGTGGGACACTTTGACCTGAACACTGAAGCTTTCTTT. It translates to CASSVGHFDLNTEAFF.

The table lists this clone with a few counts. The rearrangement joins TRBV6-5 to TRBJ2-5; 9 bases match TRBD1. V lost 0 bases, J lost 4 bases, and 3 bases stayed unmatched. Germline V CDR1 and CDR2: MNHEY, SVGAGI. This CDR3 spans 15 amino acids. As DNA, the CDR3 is TGTGCCAGCAGTTACTCGGGACAGGGAGGAGAGACCCAGTACTTC. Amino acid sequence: CASSYSGQGGETQYF.

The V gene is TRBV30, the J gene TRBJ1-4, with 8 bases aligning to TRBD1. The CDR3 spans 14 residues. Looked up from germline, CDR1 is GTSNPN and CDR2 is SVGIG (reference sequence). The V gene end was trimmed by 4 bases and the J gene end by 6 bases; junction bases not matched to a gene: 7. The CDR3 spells CAWTAGGPDEKLFF. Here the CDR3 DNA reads TGTGCCTGGACAGCAGGGGGCCCTGATGAAAAACTGTTTTTT.

The CDR3 nucleotides read TGCGCCAGCAGCCAAGATTCGGGTTCACCCCTCCACTTT. Amino acids: CASSQDSGSPLHF. This rearrangement joins TRBV4-3 to TRBJ1-6; D remains unclear. The V end was cut by 0 bases, the J end by 9 bases, with 6 bases between. Germline V gene lookup returns CDR1 LGHNA and CDR2 YSLEER. This CDR3 is 13 amino acids long.

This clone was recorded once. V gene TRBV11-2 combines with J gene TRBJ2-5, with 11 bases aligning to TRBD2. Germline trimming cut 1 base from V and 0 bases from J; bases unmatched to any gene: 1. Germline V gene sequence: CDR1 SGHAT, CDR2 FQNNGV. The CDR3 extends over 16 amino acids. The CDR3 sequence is CASSLVTSGDQETQYF. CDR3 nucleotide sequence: TGTGCCAGCAGCTTAGTGACTAGCGGGGACCAAGAGACCCAGTACTTC.

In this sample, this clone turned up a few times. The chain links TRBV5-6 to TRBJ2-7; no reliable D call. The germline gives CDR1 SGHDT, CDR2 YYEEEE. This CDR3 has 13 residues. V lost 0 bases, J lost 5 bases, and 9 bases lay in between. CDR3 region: CASSLATSNEQYF. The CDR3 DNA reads TGTGCCAGCAGCTTGGCCACCTCAAACGAGCAGTACTTC.

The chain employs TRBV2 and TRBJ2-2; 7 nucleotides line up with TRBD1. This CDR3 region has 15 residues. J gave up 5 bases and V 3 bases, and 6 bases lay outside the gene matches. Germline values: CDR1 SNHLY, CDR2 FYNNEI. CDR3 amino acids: CASSDRTGGTGELFF. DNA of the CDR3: TGTGCCAGCAGTGACCGGACAGGCGGGACCGGGGAGCTGTTTTTT.

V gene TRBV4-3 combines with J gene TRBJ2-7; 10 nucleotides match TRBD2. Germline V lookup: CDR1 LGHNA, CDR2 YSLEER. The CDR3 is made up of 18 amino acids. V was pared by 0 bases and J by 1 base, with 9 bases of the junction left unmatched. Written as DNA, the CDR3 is TGCGCCAGCAGCCAAGATGGGCTAGCGGGGGCCGATTCCTACGAGCAGTACTTC. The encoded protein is CASSQDGLAGADSYEQYF.

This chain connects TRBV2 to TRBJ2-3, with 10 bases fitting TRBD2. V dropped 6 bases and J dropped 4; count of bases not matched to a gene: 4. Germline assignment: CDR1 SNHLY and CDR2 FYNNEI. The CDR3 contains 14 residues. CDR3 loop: CASRSSGGPDTQYF. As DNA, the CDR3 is TGTGCCAGCAGGTCTAGCGGGGGCCCAGATACGCAGTATTTT.

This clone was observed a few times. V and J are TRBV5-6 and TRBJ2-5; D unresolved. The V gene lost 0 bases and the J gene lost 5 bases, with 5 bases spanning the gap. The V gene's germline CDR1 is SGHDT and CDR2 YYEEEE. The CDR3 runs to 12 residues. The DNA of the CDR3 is TGTGCCAGCAGCTTGGAGTCGGAGACCCAGTACTTC. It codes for CASSLESETQYF.

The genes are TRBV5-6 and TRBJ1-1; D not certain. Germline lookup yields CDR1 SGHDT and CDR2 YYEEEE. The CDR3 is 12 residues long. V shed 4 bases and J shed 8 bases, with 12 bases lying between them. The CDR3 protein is CASSTSGLEAFF. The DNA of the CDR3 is TGTGCCAGCAGCACCTCGGGGTTAGAAGCTTTCTTT.

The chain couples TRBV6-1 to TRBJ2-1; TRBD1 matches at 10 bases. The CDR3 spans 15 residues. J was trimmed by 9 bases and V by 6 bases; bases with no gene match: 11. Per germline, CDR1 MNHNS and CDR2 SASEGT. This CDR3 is CASSSGQGELGEQFF. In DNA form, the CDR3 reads TGTGCCAGCAGCTCAGGACAGGGGGAGTTGGGTGAGCAGTTCTTC.

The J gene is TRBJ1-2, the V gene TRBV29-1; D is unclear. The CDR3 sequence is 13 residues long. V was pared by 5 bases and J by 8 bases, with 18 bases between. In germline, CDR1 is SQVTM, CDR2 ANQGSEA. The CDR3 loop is CSVPSGRTLGYTF. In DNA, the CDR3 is TGCAGCGTTCCCTCCGGGAGGACCCTGGGCTACACCTTC.

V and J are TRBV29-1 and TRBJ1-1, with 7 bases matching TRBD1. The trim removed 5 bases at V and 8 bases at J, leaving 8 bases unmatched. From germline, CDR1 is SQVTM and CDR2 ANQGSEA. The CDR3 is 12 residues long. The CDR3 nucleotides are TGCAGCGTTTTAGAGGGGGCGCGGGAAGCTTTCTTT. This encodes CSVLEGAREAFF.

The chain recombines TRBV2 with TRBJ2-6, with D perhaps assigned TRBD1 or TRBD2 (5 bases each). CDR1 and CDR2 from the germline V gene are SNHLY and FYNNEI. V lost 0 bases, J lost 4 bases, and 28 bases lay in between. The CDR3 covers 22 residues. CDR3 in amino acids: CASSEALGPGTRSLAGANVLTF. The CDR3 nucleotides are TGTGCCAGCAGTGAAGCGTTGGGGCCCGGGACCAGGAGCCTGGCCGGGGCCAACGTCCTGACTTTC. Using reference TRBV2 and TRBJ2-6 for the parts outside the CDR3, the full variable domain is EPEVTQTPSHQVTQMGQEVILRCVPISNHLYFYWYRQILGQKVEFLVSFYNNEISEKSEIFDDQFSVERPDGSNFTLKIRSTKLEDSAMYFCASSEALGPGTRSLAGANVLTFGAGSRLTVL.

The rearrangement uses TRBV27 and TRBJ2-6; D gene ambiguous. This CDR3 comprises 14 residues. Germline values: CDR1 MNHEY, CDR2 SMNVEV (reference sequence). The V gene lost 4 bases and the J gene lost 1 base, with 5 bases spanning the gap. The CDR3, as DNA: TGTGCCAGCAGTTCGAATTCTGGGGCCAACGTCCTGACTTTC. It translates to CASSSNSGANVLTF.

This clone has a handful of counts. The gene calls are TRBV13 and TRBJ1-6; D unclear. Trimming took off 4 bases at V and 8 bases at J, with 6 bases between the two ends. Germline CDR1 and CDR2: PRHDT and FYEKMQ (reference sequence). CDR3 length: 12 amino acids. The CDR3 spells CASSSEDSPLHF. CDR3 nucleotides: TGTGCCAGCAGCTCCGAGGATTCACCCCTCCACTTT. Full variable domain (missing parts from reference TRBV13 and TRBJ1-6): AAGVIQSPRHLIKEKRETATLKCYPIPRHDTVYWYQQGPGQDPQFLISFYEKMQSDKGSIPDRFSAQQFSDYHSELNMSSLELGDSALYFCASSSEDSPLHFGNGTRLTVT.

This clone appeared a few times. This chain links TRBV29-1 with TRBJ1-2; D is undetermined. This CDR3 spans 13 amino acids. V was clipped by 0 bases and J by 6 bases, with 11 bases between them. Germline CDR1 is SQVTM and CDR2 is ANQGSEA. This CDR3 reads CSVEDMIPDGYTF. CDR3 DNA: TGCAGCGTTGAAGATATGATTCCTGATGGCTACACCTTC.

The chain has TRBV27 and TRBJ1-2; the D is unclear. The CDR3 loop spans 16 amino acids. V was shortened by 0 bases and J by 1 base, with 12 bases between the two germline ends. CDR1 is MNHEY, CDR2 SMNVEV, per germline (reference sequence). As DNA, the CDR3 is TGTGCCAGCAGTTTATCGATAGGAGAATATAACTATGGCTACACCTTC. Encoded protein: CASSLSIGEYNYGYTF.

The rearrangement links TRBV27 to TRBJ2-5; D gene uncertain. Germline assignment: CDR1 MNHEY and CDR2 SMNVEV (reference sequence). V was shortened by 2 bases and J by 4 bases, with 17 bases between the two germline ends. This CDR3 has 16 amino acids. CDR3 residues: CASSLAGLHEGETQYF. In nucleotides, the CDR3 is TGTGCCAGCAGTTTAGCCGGGCTTCATGAAGGAGAGACCCAGTACTTC.

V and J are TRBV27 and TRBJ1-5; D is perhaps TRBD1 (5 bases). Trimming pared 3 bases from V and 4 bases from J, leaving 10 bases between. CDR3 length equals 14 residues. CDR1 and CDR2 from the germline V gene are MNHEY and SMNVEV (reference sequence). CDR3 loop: CASSLGGMNQPQHF. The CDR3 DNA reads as TGTGCCAGCAGTTTGGGGGGAATGAATCAGCCCCAGCATTTT.

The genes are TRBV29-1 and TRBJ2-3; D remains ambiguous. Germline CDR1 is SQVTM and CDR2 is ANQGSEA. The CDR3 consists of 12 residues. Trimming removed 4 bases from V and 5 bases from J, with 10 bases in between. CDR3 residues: CSVVLLGDTQYF. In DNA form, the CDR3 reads TGCAGCGTTGTTTTGTTGGGAGATACGCAGTATTTT.

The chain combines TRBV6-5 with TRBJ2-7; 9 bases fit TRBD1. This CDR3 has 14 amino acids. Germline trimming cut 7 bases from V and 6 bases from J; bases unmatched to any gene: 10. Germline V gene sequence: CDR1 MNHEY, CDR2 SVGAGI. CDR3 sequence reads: CASTWTGVIGEQYF. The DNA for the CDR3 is TGTGCCAGCACCTGGACAGGGGTTATTGGCGAGCAGTACTTC.

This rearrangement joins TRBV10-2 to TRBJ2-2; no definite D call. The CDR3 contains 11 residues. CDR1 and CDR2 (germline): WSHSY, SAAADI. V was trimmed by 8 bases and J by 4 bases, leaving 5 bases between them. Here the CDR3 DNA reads TGCGCCAGCGCGTCCACCGGGGAGCTGTTTTTT. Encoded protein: CASASTGELFF.

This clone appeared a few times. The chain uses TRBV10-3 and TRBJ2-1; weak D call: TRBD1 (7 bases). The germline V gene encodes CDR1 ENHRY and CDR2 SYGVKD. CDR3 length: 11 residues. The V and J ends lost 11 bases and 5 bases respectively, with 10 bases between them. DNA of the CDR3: TGTGCCGCGGGACAGAACAATGAGCAGTTCTTC. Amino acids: CAAGQNNEQFF.

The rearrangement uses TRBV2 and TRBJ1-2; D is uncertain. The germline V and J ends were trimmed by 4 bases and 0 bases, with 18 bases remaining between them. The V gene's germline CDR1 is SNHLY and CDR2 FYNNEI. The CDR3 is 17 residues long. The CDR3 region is CASSGIFFQATNYGYTF. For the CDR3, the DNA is TGTGCCAGCAGTGGGATCTTCTTCCAGGCCACTAACTATGGCTACACCTTC.